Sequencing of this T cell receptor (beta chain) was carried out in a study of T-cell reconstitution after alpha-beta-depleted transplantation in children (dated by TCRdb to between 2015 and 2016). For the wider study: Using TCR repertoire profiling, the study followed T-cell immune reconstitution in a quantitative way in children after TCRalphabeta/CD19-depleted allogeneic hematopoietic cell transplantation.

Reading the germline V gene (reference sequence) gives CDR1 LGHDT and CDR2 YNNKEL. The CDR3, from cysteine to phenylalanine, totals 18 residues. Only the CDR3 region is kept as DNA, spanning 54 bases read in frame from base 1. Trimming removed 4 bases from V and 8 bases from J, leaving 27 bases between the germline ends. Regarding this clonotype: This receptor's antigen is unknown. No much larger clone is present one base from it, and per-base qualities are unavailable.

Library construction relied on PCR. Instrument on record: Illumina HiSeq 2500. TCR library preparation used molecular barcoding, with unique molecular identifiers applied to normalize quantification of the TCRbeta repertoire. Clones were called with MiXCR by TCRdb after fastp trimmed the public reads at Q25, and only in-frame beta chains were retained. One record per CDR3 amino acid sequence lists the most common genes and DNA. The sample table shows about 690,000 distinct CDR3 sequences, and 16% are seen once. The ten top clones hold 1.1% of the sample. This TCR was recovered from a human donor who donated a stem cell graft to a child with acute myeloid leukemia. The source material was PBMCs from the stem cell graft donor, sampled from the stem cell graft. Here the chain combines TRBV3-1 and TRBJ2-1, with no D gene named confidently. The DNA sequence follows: TGTGCCAGCAGCCTGTTAGCCGTCTCCTACCGGTCGATTGATGAGCAGTTCTTC. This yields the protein CASSLLAVSYRSIDEQFF.